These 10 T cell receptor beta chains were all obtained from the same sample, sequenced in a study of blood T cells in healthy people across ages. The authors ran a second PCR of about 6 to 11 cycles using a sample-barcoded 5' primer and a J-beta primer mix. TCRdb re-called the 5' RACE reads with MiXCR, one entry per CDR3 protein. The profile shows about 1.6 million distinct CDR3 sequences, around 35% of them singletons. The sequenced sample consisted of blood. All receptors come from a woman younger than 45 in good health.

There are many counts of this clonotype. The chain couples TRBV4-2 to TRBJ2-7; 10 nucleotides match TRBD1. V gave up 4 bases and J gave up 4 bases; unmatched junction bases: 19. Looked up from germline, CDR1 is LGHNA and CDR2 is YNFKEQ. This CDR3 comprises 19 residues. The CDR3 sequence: CASSRPGQGLGRAIYEQYF. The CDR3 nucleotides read TGTGCCAGCAGCCGACCGGGACAGGGGCTTGGACGGGCAATTTACGAGCAGTACTTC.

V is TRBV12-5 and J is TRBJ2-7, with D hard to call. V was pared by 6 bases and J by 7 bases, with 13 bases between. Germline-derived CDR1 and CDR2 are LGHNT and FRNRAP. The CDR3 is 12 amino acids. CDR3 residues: CASGSARGEQYF. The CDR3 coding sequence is TGTGCTAGTGGGTCCGCGCGTGGAGAGCAGTACTTC.

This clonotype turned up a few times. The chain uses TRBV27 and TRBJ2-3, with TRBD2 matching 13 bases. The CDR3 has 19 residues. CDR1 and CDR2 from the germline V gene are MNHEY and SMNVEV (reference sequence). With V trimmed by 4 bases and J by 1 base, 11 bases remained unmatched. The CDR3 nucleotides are TGTGCCAGCAGTTCCTCGACTAGCGGGGGGTCCTCGGGCACAGATACGCAGTATTTT. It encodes CASSSSTSGGSSGTDTQYF.

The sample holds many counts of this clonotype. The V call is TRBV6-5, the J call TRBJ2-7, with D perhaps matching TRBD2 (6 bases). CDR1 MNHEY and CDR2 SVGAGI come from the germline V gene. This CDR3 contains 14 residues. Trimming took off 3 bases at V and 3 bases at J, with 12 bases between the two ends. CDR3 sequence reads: CASSYRTGGYEQYF. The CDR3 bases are TGTGCCAGCAGTTATCGCACCGGGGGCTACGAGCAGTACTTC.

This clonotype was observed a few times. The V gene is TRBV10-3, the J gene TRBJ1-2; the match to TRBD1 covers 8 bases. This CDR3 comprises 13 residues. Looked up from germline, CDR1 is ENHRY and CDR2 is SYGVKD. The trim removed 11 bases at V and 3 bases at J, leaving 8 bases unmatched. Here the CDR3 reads CASTGGMDYGYTF. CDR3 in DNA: TGTGCCTCTACAGGGGGTATGGACTATGGCTACACCTTC.

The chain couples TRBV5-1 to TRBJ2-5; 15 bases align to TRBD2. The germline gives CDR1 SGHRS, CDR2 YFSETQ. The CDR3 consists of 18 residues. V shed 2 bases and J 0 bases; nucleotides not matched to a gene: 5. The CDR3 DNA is TGCGCCAGCAGCTTCGGGACTAGCGGGGGGACGTACCAAGAGACCCAGTACTTC. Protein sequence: CASSFGTSGGTYQETQYF.

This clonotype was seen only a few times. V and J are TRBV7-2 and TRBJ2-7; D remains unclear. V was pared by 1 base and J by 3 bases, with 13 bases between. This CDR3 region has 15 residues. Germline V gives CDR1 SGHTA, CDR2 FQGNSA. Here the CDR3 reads CASSLEGSSRYEQYF. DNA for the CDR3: TGTGCCAGCAGCTTAGAGGGTAGCTCTCGCTACGAGCAGTACTTC.

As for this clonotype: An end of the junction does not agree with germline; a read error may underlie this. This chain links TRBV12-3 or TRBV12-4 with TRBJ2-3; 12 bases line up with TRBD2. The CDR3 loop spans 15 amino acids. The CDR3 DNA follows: TGTGCCAGCAGACAGACTAGCGGGGGAACAGATGCGCAGTATTTT. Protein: CASRQTSGGTDAQYF.

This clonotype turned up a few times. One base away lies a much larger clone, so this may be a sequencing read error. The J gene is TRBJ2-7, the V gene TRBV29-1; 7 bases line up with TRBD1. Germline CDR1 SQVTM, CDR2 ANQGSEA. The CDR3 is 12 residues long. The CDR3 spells CGVEQGPYEQYF. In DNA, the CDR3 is TGCGGCGTTGAACAGGGGCCCTACGAGCAGTACTTC.

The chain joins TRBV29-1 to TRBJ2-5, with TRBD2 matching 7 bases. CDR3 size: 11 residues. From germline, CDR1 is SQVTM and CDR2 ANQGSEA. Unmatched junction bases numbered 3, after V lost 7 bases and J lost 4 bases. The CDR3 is CSGGGGETQYF. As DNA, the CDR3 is TGCAGCGGGGGGGGAGGAGAGACCCAGTACTTC.